A single sample gave rise to the 29 T cell receptor beta chains below, sequenced in a study of blood T cells in healthy people across ages (dated by TCRdb to about 2015). Libraries came from 5' RACE. These reads were obtained on an Illumina HiSeq 2500. The second PCR ran for about 7 to 11 cycles and used a J-beta primer mix along with a sample-barcoded 5' primer. TCRdb redid the processing of the public reads, applying fastp at Q25 and MiXCR, and retained in-frame beta chains. When rows share a CDR3 protein, they turn into one entry using the most common DNA and genes. In this sample the table shows roughly 1,700,000 distinct CDR3 sequences, approximately 30% of which occur a single time. The ten biggest clones cover roughly 8.2% of the sample. Source material: blood. Source of these receptors: a woman aged 25 to 45 in good health.

This chain uses TRBV7-2 with TRBJ2-3; TRBD2 is a possible D gene (6 bases). The ends were cut back, 2 bases at V and 4 bases at J, with 13 bases in the middle. Germline V CDR1 and CDR2: SGHTA, FQGNSA. CDR3 length: 15 amino acids. CDR3 amino acids: CASSLRRERSDTQYF. DNA of the CDR3: TGTGCCAGCAGCTTACGGCGGGAAAGGTCAGATACGCAGTATTTT.

A word on this clonotype: Its ends do not fully match the called genes, so a read error is possible. V is TRBV5-1 and J is TRBJ2-6, with D perhaps matching TRBD2 (6 bases). Germline V gene lookup returns CDR1 SGHRS and CDR2 YFSETQ. The CDR3 contains 16 residues. The CDR3 protein is CASSSKTGTGANVMTF. The CDR3 coding sequence is TGCGCCAGCAGCTCTAAAACGGGGACTGGGGCCAACGTCATGACTTTC.

This clonotype occurred a few times. The chain uses TRBV7-2 and TRBJ2-7, with 7 bases lining up with TRBD2. Germline values: CDR1 SGHTA, CDR2 FQGNSA. The CDR3 is made up of 17 amino acids. V was pared by 5 bases and J by 7 bases, with 20 bases of the junction left unmatched. The CDR3 loop is CASSPSQLARSYNEQYF. The CDR3 bases are TGTGCCAGCAGCCCTAGTCAACTAGCGCGCTCCTACAATGAGCAGTACTTC.

This clonotype showed up just once. The chain employs TRBV9 and TRBJ2-2; D ambiguous. V gave up 0 bases and J gave up 4 bases, with 10 bases separating them. Germline CDR1 reads SGDLS; CDR2 reads YYNGEE. This CDR3 comprises 15 residues. CDR3 residues: CASSVALSGTGELFF. DNA for the CDR3: TGTGCCAGCAGCGTAGCTTTATCTGGCACCGGGGAGCTGTTTTTT. Using reference TRBV9 and TRBJ2-2 for the parts outside the CDR3, the full variable domain is DSGVTQTPKHLITATGQRVTLRCSPRSGDLSVYWYQQSLDQGLQFLIQYYNGEERAKGNILERFSAQQFPDLHSELNLSSLELGDSALYFCASSVALSGTGELFFGEGSRLTVL.

The rearrangement joins TRBV5-1 to TRBJ2-7; 10 bases map to TRBD1. The trim removed 6 bases at V and 5 bases at J, leaving 8 bases unmatched. The CDR3 contains 14 residues. The germline CDR1 and CDR2 sequences are SGHRS and YFSETQ. In nucleotides, the CDR3 is TGCGCCAGCACAGCCGGACAGGGGGGTCACGAGCAGTACTTC. This sequence encodes CASTAGQGGHEQYF.

V usage is TRBV6-4 and J usage is TRBJ2-1, with 10 bases fitting TRBD1. The CDR3 loop spans 14 amino acids. V lost 6 bases, J lost 7 bases, and 6 bases stayed unmatched. Germline CDR1 reads MRHNA; CDR2 reads SNTAGT. CDR3 sequence: CASRVDRGVNEQFF. The CDR3, as DNA: TGTGCCAGCAGGGTGGACAGGGGGGTAAATGAGCAGTTCTTC.

This clonotype was seen many times. V is TRBV9 and J is TRBJ2-1; 13 bases fit TRBD2. Germline V lookup: CDR1 SGDLS, CDR2 YYNGEE. Trimming removed 6 bases from V and 8 bases from J; junction bases left unmatched: 14. CDR3 length: 17 residues. CDR3 in amino acids: CASTPGGTSGIKDEQFF. CDR3 nucleotide sequence: TGTGCCAGCACCCCAGGGGGGACTAGCGGGATTAAGGATGAGCAGTTCTTC. Supplemented by reference TRBV9 and TRBJ2-1, the full variable domain reads DSGVTQTPKHLITATGQRVTLRCSPRSGDLSVYWYQQSLDQGLQFLIQYYNGEERAKGNILERFSAQQFPDLHSELNLSSLELGDSALYFCASTPGGTSGIKDEQFFGPGTRLTVL.

This clonotype was recorded a few times. V gene TRBV2 combines with J gene TRBJ2-7, with D perhaps TRBD2 (6 bases). The V gene lost 8 bases and the J gene lost 1 base, with 15 bases spanning the gap. Germline V gene sequence: CDR1 SNHLY, CDR2 FYNNEI. CDR3 length: 14 residues. The CDR3 DNA follows: TGTGCCAGCGGCGCGGGAAGGGTGTCCTACGAGCAGTACTTC. This gives the protein CASGAGRVSYEQYF.

The chain is built from TRBV30 and TRBJ1-2; D is ambiguous. The CDR3 is 12 amino acids. Trimming took 8 bases from V and 7 from J, leaving 17 bases between them. From germline, CDR1 is GTSNPN and CDR2 SVGIG (reference sequence). The CDR3 nucleotides are TGTGCCCTTAACCCCGTGGGCGGTGGCTACACCTTC. Its protein product is CALNPVGGGYTF.

The DNA for the CDR3 is TGTGCCAGTAGTATCGGGACAGGGGTCCAAGAGACCCAGTACTTC. The encoded protein is CASSIGTGVQETQYF. V and J are TRBV19 and TRBJ2-5; 10 nucleotides agree with TRBD1. With 3 bases clipped from V and 1 base from J, the junction kept 2 bases outside the gene matches. The CDR3 length is 15 residues. The germline V gene encodes CDR1 LNHDA and CDR2 SQIVND (reference sequence). Supplemented by reference TRBV19 and TRBJ2-5, the full variable domain reads DGGITQSPKYLFRKEGQNVTLSCEQNLNHDAMYWYRQDPGQGLRLIYYSQIVNDFQKGDIAEGYSVSREKKESFPLTVTSAQKNPTAFYLCASSIGTGVQETQYFGPGTRLLVL.

Regarding this clonotype: This sequence may be a read error, since a much larger clone differs from it by one base. The chain uses TRBV20-1 and TRBJ2-5; tentative D call: TRBD2 (5 bases). The germline V and J ends were trimmed by 0 bases and 11 bases, with 22 bases remaining between them. Germline V gives CDR1 DFQATT, CDR2 SNEGSKA (reference sequence). This CDR3 has 15 amino acids. CDR3 in amino acids: CSARDRRTPYNEQYF. The CDR3, as DNA: TGCAGTGCTAGAGATCGCAGGACTCCATACAATGAGCAGTACTTC.

This clonotype was seen once. J is TRBJ1-5 and V is TRBV10-3; D gene uncertain. There are 16 residues in the CDR3. CDR1 ENHRY and CDR2 SYGVKD come from the germline V gene. V was shortened by 0 bases and J by 4 bases, with 13 bases between the two germline ends. The CDR3 DNA is TGTGCCATCAGTGAGTCGCTGGGAGATGGTAATCAGCCCCAGCATTTT. Translation: CAISESLGDGNQPQHF.

This chain connects TRBV19 to TRBJ2-1; TRBD2 aligns across 9 bases. Germline CDR1 reads LNHDA; CDR2 reads SQIVND (reference sequence). V dropped 7 bases and J dropped 9; count of bases not matched to a gene: 10. This CDR3 has 14 amino acids. This CDR3 reads CASKGASGKVEQFF. As DNA, the CDR3 is TGTGCCAGTAAGGGGGCTAGCGGGAAGGTTGAGCAGTTCTTC. The full variable domain, rest sourced from reference TRBV19 and TRBJ2-1, is DGGITQSPKYLFRKEGQNVTLSCEQNLNHDAMYWYRQDPGQGLRLIYYSQIVNDFQKGDIAEGYSVSREKKESFPLTVTSAQKNPTAFYLCASKGASGKVEQFFGPGTRLTVL.

The rearrangement uses TRBV20-1 and TRBJ2-5; 16 nucleotides match TRBD2. In germline, CDR1 is DFQATT, CDR2 SNEGSKA (reference sequence). V dropped 5 bases and J dropped 6; count of bases not matched to a gene: 9. This CDR3 is built from 16 residues. CDR3 sequence: CSAGGTSGGATKTQYF. Written as DNA, the CDR3 is TGCAGTGCTGGAGGGACTAGCGGGGGGGCCACGAAGACCCAGTACTTC.

This clonotype was seen a few times. The V and J genes are TRBV3-1 and TRBJ2-3; 10 bases align to TRBD2. Germline assignment: CDR1 LGHDT and CDR2 YNNKEL (reference sequence). The CDR3 runs 18 residues. V trimming: 4 bases; J trimming: 3 bases; junction bases outside the gene matches: 13. The CDR3 here is CASSLRRASGRRTDTQYF. In nucleotides, the CDR3 is TGTGCCAGCAGCCTTCGTCGGGCTAGCGGGAGAAGGACAGATACGCAGTATTTT.

This clonotype was recorded once. This may come from a read error, since a much larger clone is one base off. V usage is TRBV5-5 and J usage is TRBJ2-7, with TRBD1 matching over 7 bases. The J call may be wrong; the DNA end is better matched by TRBJ2-5. CDR3 length: 16 amino acids. Germline V CDR1 and CDR2: SGHKS, YYEKEE (reference sequence). CDR3 DNA sequence: TGTGCCAGCAGCTTGAAGCCAACAGGGGCCCGGGGGACCCAGTACTTC. This encodes CASSLKPTGARGTQYF.

The chain couples TRBV5-1 to TRBJ1-2; a weak D match, TRBD1 (5 bases). The ends were cut back, 4 bases at V and 4 bases at J, with 11 bases in the middle. There are 13 residues in the CDR3. Germline V CDR1 and CDR2: SGHRS, YFSETQ. The CDR3, as DNA: TGCGCCAGCAGCGAGGGGATAGGCTATGGCTACACCTTC. Its protein is CASSEGIGYGYTF.

This chain uses TRBV3-1 with TRBJ1-2; the D is unclear. Germline V lookup: CDR1 LGHDT, CDR2 YNNKEL (reference sequence). This CDR3 spans 12 amino acids. Trimming cost V 5 bases and J 8 bases, with 12 bases left between them. The CDR3 sequence: CASSAPVGGYTF. In DNA form, the CDR3 reads TGTGCCAGCAGCGCCCCCGTGGGAGGCTACACCTTC. Filled out from reference TRBV3-1 and TRBJ1-2, the complete variable domain reads DTAVSQTPKYLVTQMGNDKSIKCEQNLGHDTMYWYKQDSKKFLKIMFSYNNKELIINETVPNRFSPKSPDKAHLNLHINSLELGDSAVYFCASSAPVGGYTFGSGTRLTVV.

In its sample, this clonotype was seen a few times. The CDR3 DNA sequence: TGTGCCAGCAGGACCGGGACACCTTACAATGAGCAGTTCTTC. As protein: CASRTGTPYNEQFF. The V gene is TRBV6-5, the J gene TRBJ2-1; possibly TRBD1 for D (6 bases). The CDR3 has 14 residues. Trimming cost V 6 bases and J 4 bases, with 13 bases left between them. CDR1 and CDR2 (germline): MNHEY, SVGAGI.

The table lists this clonotype with a few counts. The chain couples TRBV6-1 to TRBJ1-1, with D uncertain. Trimming left V 2 bases short and J 1 base short, with 5 bases between. CDR1 MNHNS and CDR2 SASEGT come from the germline V gene. The CDR3 has 13 residues. The CDR3 bases are TGTGCCAGCAGTGAACTGGGGAACACTGAAGCTTTCTTT. This sequence encodes CASSELGNTEAFF.

In its sample, this clonotype was seen a few times. The chain uses TRBV7-2 and TRBJ1-5, with D hard to call. The length of the CDR3 is 12 residues. Germline assignment: CDR1 SGHTA and CDR2 FQGNSA. Trimming cost V 1 base and J 7 bases, with 5 bases left between them. CDR3 protein: CASSLESQPQHF. CDR3 in DNA: TGTGCCAGCAGCTTAGAGAGCCAGCCCCAGCATTTT.

The sample holds many counts of this clonotype. The V call is TRBV11-2, the J call TRBJ1-4; D is undetermined. There are 14 residues in the CDR3. V lost 6 bases and J lost 8, with 16 bases in between. CDR1 SGHAT and CDR2 FQNNGV come from the germline V gene. CDR3: CASRRTMGREKLFF. CDR3 nucleotide sequence: TGTGCCAGCAGGCGTACGATGGGGAGAGAAAAACTGTTTTTT.

This clonotype was recorded many times. J is TRBJ2-5 and V is TRBV14; tentative D call: TRBD1 (5 bases). The germline CDR1 and CDR2 sequences are SGHDN and FVKESK. This CDR3 is 12 amino acids long. V was trimmed by 4 bases and J by 8 bases, leaving 11 bases between them. The CDR3, as DNA: TGTGCCAGCAGCCGAACAGGTGGAACCCAGTACTTC. As protein: CASSRTGGTQYF.

This clonotype has more than one count but fewer than ten. The V and J genes are TRBV24-1 and TRBJ2-7, with TRBD1 as a possible D gene (6 bases). Germline V gives CDR1 KGHDR, CDR2 SFDVKD. V was trimmed by 3 bases and J by 1 base, leaving 12 bases between them. The CDR3 has 15 amino acids. This chain's CDR3 is CATSDGGSRSYEQYF. CDR3 sequence (DNA): TGTGCCACCAGTGATGGGGGCAGCCGATCCTACGAGCAGTACTTC.

The V and J genes are TRBV29-1 and TRBJ2-5; 11 nucleotides agree with TRBD2. From germline, CDR1 is SQVTM and CDR2 ANQGSEA. Unmatched junction bases numbered 7, after V lost 7 bases and J lost 3 bases. The CDR3 totals 14 residues. CDR3 bases: TGCAGCGCGGGAGGGGGACTAGCGGAAGAGACCCAGTACTTC. Protein sequence: CSAGGGLAEETQYF.

This clonotype occurred a few times. The rearrangement links TRBV7-8 to TRBJ2-1, with 11 nucleotides matching TRBD2. Germline V gives CDR1 SGHVS, CDR2 FQNEAQ. CDR3 length: 16 amino acids. The junction had 5 bases not matched to a gene; V was cut back by 3 bases and J by 4 bases. Here the CDR3 reads CASSFLGTSGYNEQFF. CDR3 coding DNA: TGTGCCAGCAGCTTCCTTGGGACTAGCGGTTACAATGAGCAGTTCTTC.

This clonotype was seen at least ten times. V and J are TRBV13 and TRBJ2-4, with 7 bases aligning to TRBD2. The CDR3 is 15 residues long. Germline V lookup: CDR1 PRHDT, CDR2 FYEKMQ (reference sequence). Losses at the gene ends were 4 bases for V and 8 bases for J; bases not matched to a gene: 11. CDR3 DNA: TGTGCCAGCAGCTCTCGGGCCAGGGCGGGAGACATTCAGTACTTC. This codes for CASSSRARAGDIQYF.

Concerning this clonotype: A much more abundant neighbour one base away suggests this may be a read error. The CDR3, as DNA: TGCGCCAACAGCCAAGATCTCCTCCTAACCTACGAGCAGTACTTC. Translation gives CANSQDLLLTYEQYF. J is TRBJ2-4 and V is TRBV4-3; D is unclear. TRBJ2-7 explains the end of the DNA better; the J call may be wrong. CDR1 is LGHNA, CDR2 YSLEER, per germline. This CDR3 spans 15 amino acids.

CDR3: CASSLGTVVNQNQPQHF. CDR3 DNA sequence: TGTGCCAGCAGCCTAGGGACAGTAGTAAACCAAAATCAGCCCCAGCATTTT. This chain connects TRBV7-9 to TRBJ1-5; 7 bases are a match to TRBD1. Germline V gives CDR1 SEHNR, CDR2 FQNEAQ (reference sequence). Trimming took 5 bases from V and 4 from J; bases not matched to a gene: 14. This CDR3 spans 17 amino acids.